This T cell receptor beta chain was identified in a study of cytomegalovirus exposure and HLA in healthy donors. Study-wide results and limits: Sequencing probably produced one cluster of sequence variants that were highly shared.

The study ran its PCR with 60 Vbeta and 13 Jbeta primers. The data were produced by immunoSEQ multiplex PCR, yet TCRdb's version contains in-frame clones alone and is incomplete. The sample consists of around 100,000 clones, 55% to 80% of them appearing once. This clone has just one count. Its antigen is still unknown. Trimming at V came to 1 base and at J to 1 base, leaving 11 bases not matched to a gene. Germline assignment: CDR1 SEHNR and CDR2 FQNEAQ (reference sequence). This CDR3 region has 19 residues. The chain uses TRBV7-9 and TRBJ2-1; 9 bases line up with TRBD2. The source of this sequence is a woman in her 30s in good health and CMV-seronegative. Sequences were obtained from PBMCs. The CDR3 spells CASSLDPGTSFGSYNEQFF. CDR3 in DNA: TGTGCCAGCAGCTTAGACCCCGGGACTAGCTTTGGGTCCTACAATGAGCAGTTCTTC.